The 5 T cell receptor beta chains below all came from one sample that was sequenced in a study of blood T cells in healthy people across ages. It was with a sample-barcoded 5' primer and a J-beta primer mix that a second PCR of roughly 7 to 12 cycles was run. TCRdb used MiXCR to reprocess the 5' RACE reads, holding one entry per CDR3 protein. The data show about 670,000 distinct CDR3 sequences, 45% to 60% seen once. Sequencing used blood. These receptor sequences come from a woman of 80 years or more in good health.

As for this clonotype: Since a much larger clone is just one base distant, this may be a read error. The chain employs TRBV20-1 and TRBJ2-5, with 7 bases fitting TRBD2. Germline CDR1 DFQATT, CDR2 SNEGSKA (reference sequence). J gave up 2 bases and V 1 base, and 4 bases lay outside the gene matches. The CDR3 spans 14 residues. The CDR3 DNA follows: TGCAGTGCTAGAGTAACGGGGGGACAAGAGACCCAGTACTTC. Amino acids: CSARVTGGQETQYF.

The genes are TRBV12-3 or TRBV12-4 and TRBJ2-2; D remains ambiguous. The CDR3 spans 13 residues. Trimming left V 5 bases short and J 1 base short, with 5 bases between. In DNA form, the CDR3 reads TGTGCCAGCAGTATTAGGAACACCGGGGAGCTGTTTTTT. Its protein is CASSIRNTGELFF.

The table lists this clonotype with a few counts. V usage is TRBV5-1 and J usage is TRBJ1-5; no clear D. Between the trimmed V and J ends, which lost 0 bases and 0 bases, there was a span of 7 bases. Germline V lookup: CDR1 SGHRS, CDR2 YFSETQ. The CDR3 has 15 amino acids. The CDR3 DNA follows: TGCGCCAGCAGCTTGGAAGGAATTAGCAATCAGCCCCAGCATTTT. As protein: CASSLEGISNQPQHF. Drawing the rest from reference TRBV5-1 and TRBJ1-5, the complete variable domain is KAGVTQTPRYLIKTRGQQVTLSCSPISGHRSVSWYQQTPGQGLQFLFEYFSETQRNKGNFPGRFSGRQFSNSRSEMNVSTLELGDSALYLCASSLEGISNQPQHFGDGTRLSIL.

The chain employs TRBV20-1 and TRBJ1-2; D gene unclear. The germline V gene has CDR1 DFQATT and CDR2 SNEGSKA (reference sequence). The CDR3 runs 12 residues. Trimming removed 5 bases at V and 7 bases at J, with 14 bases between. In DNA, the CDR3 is TGCAGTGCTCAACGACCTGGGTTTGGCTACACCTTC. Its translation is CSAQRPGFGYTF.

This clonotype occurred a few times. Written as DNA, the CDR3 is TGTGCCAGCAGTCCTAGCAGAGCGGGAGCAGATACGCAGTATTTT. This gives the protein CASSPSRAGADTQYF. This chain uses TRBV12-3 or TRBV12-4 with TRBJ2-3; 8 bases fit TRBD2. The J segment lost 4 bases and the V segment lost 5 bases, leaving 8 bases of the junction unmatched. There are 15 residues in the CDR3.